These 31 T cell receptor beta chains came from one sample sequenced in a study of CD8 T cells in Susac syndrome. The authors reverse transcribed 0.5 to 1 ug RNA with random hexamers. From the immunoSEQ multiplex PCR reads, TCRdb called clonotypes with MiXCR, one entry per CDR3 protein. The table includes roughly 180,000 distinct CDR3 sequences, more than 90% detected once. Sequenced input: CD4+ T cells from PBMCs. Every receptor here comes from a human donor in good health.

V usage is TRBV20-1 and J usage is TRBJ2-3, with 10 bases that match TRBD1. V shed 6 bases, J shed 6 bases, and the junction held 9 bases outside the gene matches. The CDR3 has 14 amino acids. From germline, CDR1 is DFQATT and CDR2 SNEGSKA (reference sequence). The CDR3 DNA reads TGCAGTGCGACCGACAGGGGGCTAGGGGATACGCAGTATTTT. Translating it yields CSATDRGLGDTQYF.

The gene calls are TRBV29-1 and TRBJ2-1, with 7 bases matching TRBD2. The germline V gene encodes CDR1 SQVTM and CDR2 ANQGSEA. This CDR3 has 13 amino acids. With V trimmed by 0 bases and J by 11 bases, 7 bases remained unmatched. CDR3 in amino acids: CSVEEREGMKQFF. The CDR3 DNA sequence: TGCAGCGTTGAAGAGAGGGAGGGGATGAAGCAGTTCTTC.

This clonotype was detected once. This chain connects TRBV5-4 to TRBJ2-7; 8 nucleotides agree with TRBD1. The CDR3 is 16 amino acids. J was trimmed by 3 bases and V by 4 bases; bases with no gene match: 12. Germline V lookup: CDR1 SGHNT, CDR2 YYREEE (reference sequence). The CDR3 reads CASSPGGTGGLYEQYF. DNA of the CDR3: TGTGCCAGCAGCCCTGGGGGGACAGGAGGACTCTACGAGCAGTACTTC.

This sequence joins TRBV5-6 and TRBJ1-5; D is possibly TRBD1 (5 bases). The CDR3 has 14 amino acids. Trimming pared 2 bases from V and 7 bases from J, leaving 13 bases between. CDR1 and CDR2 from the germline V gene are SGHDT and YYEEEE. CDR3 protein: CASSFQGLNQPQHF. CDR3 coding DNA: TGTGCCAGCAGCTTCCAGGGTCTCAACCAGCCCCAGCATTTT.

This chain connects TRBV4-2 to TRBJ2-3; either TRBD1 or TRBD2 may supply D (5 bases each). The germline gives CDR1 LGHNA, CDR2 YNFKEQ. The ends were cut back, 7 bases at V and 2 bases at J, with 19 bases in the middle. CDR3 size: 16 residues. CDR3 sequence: CASNPRGAADTDTQYF. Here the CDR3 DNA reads TGTGCCAGCAACCCCCGAGGGGCAGCAGACACAGATACGCAGTATTTT.

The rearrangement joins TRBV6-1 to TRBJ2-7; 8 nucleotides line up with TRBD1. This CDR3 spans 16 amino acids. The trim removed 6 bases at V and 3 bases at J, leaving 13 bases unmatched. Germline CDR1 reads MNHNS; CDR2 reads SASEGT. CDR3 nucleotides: TGTGCCAGCAGGGGTACCTCGACAGGGGAAATCTACGAGCAGTACTTC. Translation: CASRGTSTGEIYEQYF.

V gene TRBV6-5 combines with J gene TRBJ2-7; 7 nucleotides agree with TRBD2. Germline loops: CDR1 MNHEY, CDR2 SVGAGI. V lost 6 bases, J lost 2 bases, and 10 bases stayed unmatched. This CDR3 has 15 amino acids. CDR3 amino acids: CASSPHGGGTYEQYF. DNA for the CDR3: TGTGCCAGCAGCCCGCATGGGGGGGGGACCTACGAGCAGTACTTC.

CDR3 in amino acids: CASSLTRGSYGYTF. The CDR3 nucleotides are TGTGCCAGCAGCCTTACCAGGGGGTCCTATGGCTACACCTTC. This rearrangement joins TRBV5-6 to TRBJ1-2; 7 bases line up with TRBD1. V was clipped by 4 bases and J by 4 bases; unmatched bases: 7. This CDR3 comprises 14 residues. The germline gives CDR1 SGHDT, CDR2 YYEEEE.

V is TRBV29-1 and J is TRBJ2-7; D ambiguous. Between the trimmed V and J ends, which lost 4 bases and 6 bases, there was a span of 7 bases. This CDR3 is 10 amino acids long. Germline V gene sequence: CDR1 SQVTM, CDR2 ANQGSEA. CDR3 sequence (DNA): TGCAGCGTTGTCGTGAGCGAGCAGTACTTC. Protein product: CSVVVSEQYF.

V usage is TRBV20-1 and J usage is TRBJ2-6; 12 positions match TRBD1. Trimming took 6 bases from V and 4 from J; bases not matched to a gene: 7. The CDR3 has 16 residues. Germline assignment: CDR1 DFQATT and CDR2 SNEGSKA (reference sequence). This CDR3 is CSAKGQGATGANVLTF. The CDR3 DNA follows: TGCAGTGCCAAGGGACAGGGGGCTACGGGGGCCAACGTCCTGACTTTC.

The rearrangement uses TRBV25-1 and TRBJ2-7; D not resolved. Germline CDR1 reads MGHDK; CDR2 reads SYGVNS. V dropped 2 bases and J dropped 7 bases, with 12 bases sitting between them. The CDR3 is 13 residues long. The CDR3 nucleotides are TGTGCCAGCAGTGAAGCAGGCTTATGGGAGCAGTACTTC. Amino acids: CASSEAGLWEQYF.

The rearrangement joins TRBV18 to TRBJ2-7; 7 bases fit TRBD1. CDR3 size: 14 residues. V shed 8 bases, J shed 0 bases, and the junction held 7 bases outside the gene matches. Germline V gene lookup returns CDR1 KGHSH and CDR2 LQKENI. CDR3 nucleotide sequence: TGTGCCAGCGCGCCCGGGACAGTCTCCTACGAGCAGTACTTC. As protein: CASAPGTVSYEQYF.

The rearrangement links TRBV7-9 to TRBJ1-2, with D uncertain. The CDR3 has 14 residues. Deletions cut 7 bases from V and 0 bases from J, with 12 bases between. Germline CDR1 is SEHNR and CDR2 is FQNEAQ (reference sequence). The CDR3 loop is CASTQTGTNYGYTF. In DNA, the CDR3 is TGTGCCAGCACCCAAACGGGGACTAACTATGGCTACACCTTC.

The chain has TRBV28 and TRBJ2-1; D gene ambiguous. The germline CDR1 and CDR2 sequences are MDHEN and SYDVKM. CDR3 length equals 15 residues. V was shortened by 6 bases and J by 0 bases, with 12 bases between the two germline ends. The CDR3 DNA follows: TGTGCCAGCAGGACGGGCAGGCTCTCCTACAATGAGCAGTTCTTC. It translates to CASRTGRLSYNEQFF.

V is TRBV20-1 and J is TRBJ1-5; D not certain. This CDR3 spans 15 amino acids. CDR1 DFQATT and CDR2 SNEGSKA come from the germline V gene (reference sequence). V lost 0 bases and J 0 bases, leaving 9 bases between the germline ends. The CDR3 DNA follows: TGCAGTGCTAGAGATCAGGATTATAGCAATCAGCCCCAGCATTTT. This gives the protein CSARDQDYSNQPQHF.

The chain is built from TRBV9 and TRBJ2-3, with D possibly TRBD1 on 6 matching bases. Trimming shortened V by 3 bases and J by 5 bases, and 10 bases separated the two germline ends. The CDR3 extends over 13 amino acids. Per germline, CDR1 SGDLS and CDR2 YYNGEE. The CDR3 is CASSEGVEDTQYF. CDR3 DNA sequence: TGTGCCAGCAGCGAGGGGGTCGAAGATACGCAGTATTTT. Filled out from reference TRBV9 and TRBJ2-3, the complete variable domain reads DSGVTQTPKHLITATGQRVTLRCSPRSGDLSVYWYQQSLDQGLQFLIQYYNGEERAKGNILERFSAQQFPDLHSELNLSSLELGDSALYFCASSEGVEDTQYFGPGTRLTVL.

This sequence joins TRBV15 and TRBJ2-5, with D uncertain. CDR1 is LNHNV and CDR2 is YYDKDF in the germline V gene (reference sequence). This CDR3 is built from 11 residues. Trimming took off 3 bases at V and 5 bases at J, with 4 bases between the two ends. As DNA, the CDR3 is TGTGCCACCAGCAGGTTGGAGACCCAGTACTTC. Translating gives CATSRLETQYF. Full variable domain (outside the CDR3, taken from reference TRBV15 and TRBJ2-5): DAMVIQNPRYQVTQFGKPVTLSCSQTLNHNVMYWYQQKSSQAPKLLFHYYDKDFNNEADTPDNFQSRRPNTSFCFLDIRSPGLGDTAMYLCATSRLETQYFGPGTRLLVL.

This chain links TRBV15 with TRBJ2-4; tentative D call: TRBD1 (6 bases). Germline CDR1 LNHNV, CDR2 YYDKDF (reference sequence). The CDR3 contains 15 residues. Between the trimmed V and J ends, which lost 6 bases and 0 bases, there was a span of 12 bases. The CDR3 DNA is TGTGCCACCAGGGGGACATATGTAGCCAAAAACATTCAGTACTTC. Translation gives CATRGTYVAKNIQYF.

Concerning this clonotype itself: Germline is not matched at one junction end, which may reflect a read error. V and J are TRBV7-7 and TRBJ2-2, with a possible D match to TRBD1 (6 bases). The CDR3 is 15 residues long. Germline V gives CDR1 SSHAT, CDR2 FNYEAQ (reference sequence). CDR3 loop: CASSRRIQGSGELFF. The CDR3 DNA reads TGTGCTAGCAGCCGCAGAATACAGGGTTCCGGGGAGCTGTTTTTT.

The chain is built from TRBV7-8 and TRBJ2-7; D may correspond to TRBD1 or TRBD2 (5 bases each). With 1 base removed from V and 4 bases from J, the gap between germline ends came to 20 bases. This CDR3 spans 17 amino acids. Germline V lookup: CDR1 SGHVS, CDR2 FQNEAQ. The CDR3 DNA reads TGTGCCAGCAGCTTAGTCCCGCGACACGGGGCGGGTTACGAGCAGTACTTC. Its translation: CASSLVPRHGAGYEQYF.

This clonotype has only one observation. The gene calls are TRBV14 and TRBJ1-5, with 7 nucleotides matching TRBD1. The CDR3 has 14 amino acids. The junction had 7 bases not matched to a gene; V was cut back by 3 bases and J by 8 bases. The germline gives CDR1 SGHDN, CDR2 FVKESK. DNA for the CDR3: TGTGCCAGCAGCCAGGACAGGAGGGTTGAGCCCCAGCATTTT. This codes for CASSQDRRVEPQHF.

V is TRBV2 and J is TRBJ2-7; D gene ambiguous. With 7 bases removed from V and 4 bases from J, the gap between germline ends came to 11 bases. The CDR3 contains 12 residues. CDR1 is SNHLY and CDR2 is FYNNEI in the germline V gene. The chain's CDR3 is CASTFQAYEQYF. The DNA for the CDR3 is TGTGCCAGCACATTTCAGGCGTACGAGCAGTACTTC. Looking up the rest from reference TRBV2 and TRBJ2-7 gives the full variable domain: EPEVTQTPSHQVTQMGQEVILRCVPISNHLYFYWYRQILGQKVEFLVSFYNNEISEKSEIFDDQFSVERPDGSNFTLKIRSTKLEDSAMYFCASTFQAYEQYFGPGTRLTVT.

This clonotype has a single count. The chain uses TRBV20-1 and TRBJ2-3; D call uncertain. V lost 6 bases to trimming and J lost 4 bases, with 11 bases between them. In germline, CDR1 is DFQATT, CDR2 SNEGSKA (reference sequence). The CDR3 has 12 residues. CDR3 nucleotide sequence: TGCAGTGCCAAGGCCGCCGCAGATACGCAGTATTTT. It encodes CSAKAAADTQYF.

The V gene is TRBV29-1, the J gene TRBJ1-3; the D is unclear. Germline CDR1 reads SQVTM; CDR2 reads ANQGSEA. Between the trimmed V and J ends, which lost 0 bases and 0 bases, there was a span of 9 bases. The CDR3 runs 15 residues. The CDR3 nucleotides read TGCAGCGTTGAAGACGACATCGGCTCTGGAAACACCATATATTTT. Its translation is CSVEDDIGSGNTIYF.

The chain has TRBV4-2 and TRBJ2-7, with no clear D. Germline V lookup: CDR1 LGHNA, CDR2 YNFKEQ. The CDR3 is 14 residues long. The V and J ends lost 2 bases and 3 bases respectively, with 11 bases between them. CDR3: CASSQPTGGYEQYF. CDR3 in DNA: TGTGCCAGCAGCCAACCGACGGGCGGCTACGAGCAGTACTTC.

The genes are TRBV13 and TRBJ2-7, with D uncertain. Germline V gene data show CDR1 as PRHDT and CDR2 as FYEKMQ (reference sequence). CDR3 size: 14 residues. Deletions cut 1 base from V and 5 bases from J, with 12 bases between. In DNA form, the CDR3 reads TGTGCCAGCAGCTTAGTAGACGGAATAAACGAGCAGTACTTC. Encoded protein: CASSLVDGINEQYF.

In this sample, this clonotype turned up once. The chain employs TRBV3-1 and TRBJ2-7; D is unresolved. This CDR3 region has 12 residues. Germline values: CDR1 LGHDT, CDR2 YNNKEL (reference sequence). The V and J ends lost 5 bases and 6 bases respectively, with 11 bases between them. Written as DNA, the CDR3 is TGTGCCAGCAGCTCCAGCCCTATCGAGCAGTACTTC. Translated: CASSSSPIEQYF.

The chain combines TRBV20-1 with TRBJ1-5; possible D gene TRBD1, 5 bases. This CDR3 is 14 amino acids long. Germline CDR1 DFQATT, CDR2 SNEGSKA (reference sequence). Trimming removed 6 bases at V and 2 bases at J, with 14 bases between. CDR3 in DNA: TGCAGTGCGCCCCGCGGGGGGGGCAATCAGCCCCAGCATTTT. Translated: CSAPRGGGNQPQHF.

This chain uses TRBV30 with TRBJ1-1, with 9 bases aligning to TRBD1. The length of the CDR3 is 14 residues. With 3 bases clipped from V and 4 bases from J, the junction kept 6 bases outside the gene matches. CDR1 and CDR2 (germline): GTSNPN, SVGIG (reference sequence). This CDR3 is CAWRPLTGGTEAFF. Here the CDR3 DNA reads TGTGCCTGGAGACCCTTGACAGGGGGCACTGAAGCTTTCTTT.

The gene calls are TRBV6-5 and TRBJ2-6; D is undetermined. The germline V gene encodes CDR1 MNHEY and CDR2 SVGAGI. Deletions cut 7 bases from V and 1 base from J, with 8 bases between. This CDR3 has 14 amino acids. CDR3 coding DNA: TGTGCCAGCACCTACGGGTCTGGGGCCAACGTCCTGACTTTC. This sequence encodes CASTYGSGANVLTF.

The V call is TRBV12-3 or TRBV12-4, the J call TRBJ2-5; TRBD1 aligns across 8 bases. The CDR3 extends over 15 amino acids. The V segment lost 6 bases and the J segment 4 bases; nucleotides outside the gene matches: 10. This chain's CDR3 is CASRPARGRGETQYF. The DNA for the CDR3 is TGTGCCAGCAGGCCCGCCAGGGGGCGCGGAGAGACCCAGTACTTC.